This passage covers 21 T cell receptor beta chains from one sample sequenced in a study of technical replicates of blood from a handful of donors. Produced via immunoSEQ multiplex PCR; TCRdb's table is partial and in-frame only. The sample records 64,000 or so clones, around 97% being singletons. Material: T cells isolated from PBMCs. The receptor source for this set is a human donor in good health.

The chain carries TRBV7-2 and TRBJ2-2, with 11 bases identical to TRBD2. Germline V lookup: CDR1 SGHTA, CDR2 FQGNSA. This CDR3 spans 19 amino acids. Germline trimming cut 2 bases from V and 6 bases from J; bases unmatched to any gene: 14. In DNA, the CDR3 is TGTGCCAGCAGCTTATTAAAGCTAGCGGGGGGCGTTCTAGCCGGGGAGCTGTTTTTT. It translates to CASSLLKLAGGVLAGELFF.

The chain combines TRBV18 with TRBJ2-6; 7 bases fit TRBD1. Trimming removed 3 bases from V and 11 bases from J; junction bases left unmatched: 7. The CDR3 runs to 14 residues. Germline CDR1 reads KGHSH; CDR2 reads LQKENI. CDR3 in amino acids: CASSPEDRVDVLTF. CDR3 DNA: TGTGCCAGCTCACCGGAAGACAGGGTAGACGTCCTGACTTTC.

The rearrangement uses TRBV5-1 and TRBJ2-7, with 14 bases that match TRBD2. CDR1 and CDR2 from the germline V gene are SGHRS and YFSETQ. The J segment lost 3 bases and the V segment lost 4 bases, leaving 6 bases of the junction unmatched. This CDR3 has 16 residues. This CDR3 is CASSAGTSGGLYEQYF. The CDR3 nucleotides are TGCGCCAGCAGCGCGGGGACTAGCGGGGGCCTCTACGAGCAGTACTTC.

V and J are TRBV11-2 and TRBJ2-5; TRBD2 matches 7 bases. In germline, CDR1 is SGHAT, CDR2 FQNNGV. The CDR3 totals 13 residues. With 4 bases clipped from V and 9 bases from J, the junction kept 8 bases outside the gene matches. In DNA, the CDR3 is TGTGCCAGCAGCTCTGCCGCGGGAGATCCCCAGTACTTC. As protein: CASSSAAGDPQYF.

This clone came up a few times. The chain joins TRBV28 to TRBJ2-7; 9 bases are a match to TRBD2. This CDR3 has 14 residues. Unmatched junction bases numbered 6, after V lost 7 bases and J lost 2 bases. Germline-derived CDR1 and CDR2 are MDHEN and SYDVKM. CDR3 protein: CASTVSGGTYEQYF. As DNA, the CDR3 is TGTGCCAGCACCGTTAGCGGGGGCACCTACGAGCAGTACTTC.

CDR3 DNA sequence: TGTGCCAGCAGCTTAGGGGGGGGACGGGAGCAGTTCTTC. This codes for CASSLGGGREQFF. V and J are TRBV5-4 and TRBJ2-1, with a weak D call TRBD2 (7 bases). The CDR3 contains 13 residues. Germline V CDR1 and CDR2: SGHNT, YYREEE (reference sequence). Trimming removed 2 bases at V and 10 bases at J, with 13 bases between.

The rearrangement links TRBV11-1 to TRBJ2-1, with D possibly being TRBD2 (6 bases). The germline CDR1 and CDR2 sequences are SGHAT and FQDESV (reference sequence). This CDR3 contains 16 residues. V lost 1 base, J lost 0 bases, and 10 bases lay in between. The CDR3 nucleotides read TGTGCCAGCAGCTTAGGCGGGGTGTCCTCCTACAATGAGCAGTTCTTC. Amino acids: CASSLGGVSSYNEQFF.

The genes are TRBV5-1 and TRBJ1-2, with D uncertain. The CDR3 contains 13 residues. V was shortened by 0 bases and J by 7 bases, with 10 bases between the two germline ends. CDR1 is SGHRS, CDR2 YFSETQ, per germline. CDR3 in DNA: TGCGCCAGCAGCTTGGAATCGGGGTCTGGCTACACCTTC. Translating it yields CASSLESGSGYTF. The variable domain in full, completed from reference TRBV5-1 and TRBJ1-2, reads KAGVTQTPRYLIKTRGQQVTLSCSPISGHRSVSWYQQTPGQGLQFLFEYFSETQRNKGNFPGRFSGRQFSNSRSEMNVSTLELGDSALYLCASSLESGSGYTFGSGTRLTVV.

The chain employs TRBV4-1 and TRBJ2-1, with 12 bases matching TRBD1. The germline CDR1 and CDR2 sequences are MGHRA and YSYEKL. The length of the CDR3 is 17 residues. With 0 bases clipped from V and 7 bases from J, the junction kept 7 bases outside the gene matches. CDR3: CASSQDPGTGGRNEQFF. DNA for the CDR3: TGCGCCAGCAGCCAAGATCCAGGGACAGGGGGCAGAAATGAGCAGTTCTTC.

The V gene is TRBV6-1, the J gene TRBJ2-7; TRBD2 matches at 9 bases. This CDR3 spans 13 amino acids. V was clipped by 6 bases and J by 3 bases; unmatched bases: 3. Germline V gives CDR1 MNHNS, CDR2 SASEGT. The CDR3, as DNA: TGTGCCAGCAGACGCGGGAGGGACTACGAGCAGTACTTC. Translating it yields CASRRGRDYEQYF.

The V gene is TRBV4-2, the J gene TRBJ1-4; D remains unclear. V gave up 0 bases and J gave up 2 bases, with 10 bases separating them. Germline CDR1 is LGHNA and CDR2 is YNFKEQ. The CDR3 consists of 16 residues. This CDR3 reads CASSQDPGTTNEKLFF. The CDR3 DNA follows: TGTGCCAGCAGCCAAGATCCTGGTACTACTAATGAAAAACTGTTTTTT.

This sequence joins TRBV11-2 and TRBJ1-1, with D perhaps TRBD1 (6 bases). V lost 2 bases to trimming and J lost 0 bases, with 10 bases between them. The germline V gene has CDR1 SGHAT and CDR2 FQNNGV. The CDR3 contains 15 residues. The CDR3 bases are TGTGCCAGCAGCTTACAACAGGGTATGAACACTGAAGCTTTCTTT. This encodes CASSLQQGMNTEAFF.

The DNA for the CDR3 is TGTGCCAGCAGCCCCCCGTCGACAGGGAACGAAAAACTGTTTTTT. This encodes CASSPPSTGNEKLFF. The gene calls are TRBV7-9 and TRBJ1-4; TRBD1 matches 7 bases. CDR1 and CDR2 from the germline V gene are SEHNR and FQNEAQ (reference sequence). This CDR3 comprises 15 residues. Trimming cost V 5 bases and J 8 bases; bases outside gene matches: 11.

The genes are TRBV18 and TRBJ2-7; 9 bases are shared with TRBD1. Germline V gene sequence: CDR1 KGHSH, CDR2 LQKENI. The V gene end was trimmed by 5 bases and the J gene end by 0 bases; junction bases not matched to a gene: 14. The CDR3 has 18 amino acids. CDR3 sequence: CASSEQGAWRGSSYEQYF. CDR3 bases: TGTGCCAGCTCAGAACAGGGGGCTTGGCGGGGGAGCTCCTACGAGCAGTACTTC.

This clone has only one observation. This sequence joins TRBV15 and TRBJ1-4; a possible D gene is TRBD1 (5 bases). This CDR3 is 16 amino acids long. Germline loops: CDR1 LNHNV, CDR2 YYDKDF (reference sequence). Trimming shortened V by 0 bases and J by 8 bases, and 16 bases separated the two germline ends. CDR3: CATSRDHGGAGEKLFF. The DNA of the CDR3 is TGTGCCACCAGCAGAGATCATGGCGGGGCGGGGGAAAAACTGTTTTTT. Using reference TRBV15 and TRBJ1-4 for the parts outside the CDR3, the full variable domain is DAMVIQNPRYQVTQFGKPVTLSCSQTLNHNVMYWYQQKSSQAPKLLFHYYDKDFNNEADTPDNFQSRRPNTSFCFLDIRSPGLGDTAMYLCATSRDHGGAGEKLFFGSGTQLSVL.

V is TRBV5-1 and J is TRBJ1-2; 8 bases agree with TRBD1. CDR1 is SGHRS and CDR2 is YFSETQ in the germline V gene. The CDR3 contains 15 residues. The junction had 5 bases not matched to a gene; V was cut back by 4 bases and J by 0 bases. The CDR3 DNA is TGCGCCAGCAGCCCTACAGGGGGAACTAACTATGGCTACACCTTC. Amino acids: CASSPTGGTNYGYTF.

The V call is TRBV28, the J call TRBJ1-2, with D unresolved. Trimming left V 3 bases short and J 4 bases short, with 12 bases between. CDR1 and CDR2 from the germline V gene are MDHEN and SYDVKM. The CDR3 totals 14 residues. CDR3 nucleotide sequence: TGTGCCAGCAGTTTTCGGGAGTCCTTCTATGGCTACACCTTC. This gives the protein CASSFRESFYGYTF.

The chain has TRBV6-5 and TRBJ2-4, with D maybe TRBD1 (6 bases). Trimming took off 8 bases at V and 13 bases at J, with 21 bases between the two ends. CDR3 size: 13 residues. Germline V gene data show CDR1 as MNHEY and CDR2 as SVGAGI. The CDR3 DNA is TGTGCCAGCGCCTTGGTCGGAACAGGGATACAGTACTTC. As protein: CASALVGTGIQYF.

The chain carries TRBV2 and TRBJ1-1, with TRBD1 as a possible D gene (5 bases). Per germline, CDR1 SNHLY and CDR2 FYNNEI. The V gene lost 4 bases and the J gene lost 2 bases, with 14 bases spanning the gap. The length of the CDR3 is 15 residues. The DNA for the CDR3 is TGTGCCAGCAGTGCTGACAGCCTGTTAAACACTGAAGCTTTCTTT. Its protein product is CASSADSLLNTEAFF.

The V gene is TRBV18, the J gene TRBJ2-7; TRBD1 matches at 8 bases. V gave up 1 base and J gave up 4 bases; unmatched junction bases: 9. CDR3 length equals 16 residues. Germline V gives CDR1 KGHSH, CDR2 LQKENI. The DNA of the CDR3 is TGTGCCAGCTCACCACGTGCTGGGACAGGAAAGTACGAGCAGTACTTC. Amino acids: CASSPRAGTGKYEQYF.

J is TRBJ2-5 and V is TRBV7-9; 8 nucleotides agree with TRBD1. Germline V lookup: CDR1 SEHNR, CDR2 FQNEAQ (reference sequence). V was clipped by 2 bases and J by 5 bases; unmatched bases: 7. This CDR3 region has 15 residues. CDR3 residues: CASSLNGDRGETQYF. Here the CDR3 DNA reads TGTGCCAGCAGCTTAAACGGAGACAGGGGCGAGACCCAGTACTTC.